This T cell receptor (beta chain) was sequenced for a study of T cells in Graves' hyperthyroidism and ophthalmopathy. V dropped 4 bases and J dropped 7 bases, with 11 bases sitting between them. The CDR3 sequence is 12 residues long. CDR1 is LNHNV and CDR2 is YYDKDF in the germline V gene (reference sequence). From RNA transcripts, TCR beta CDR3 regions were amplified. When the TCR CDR3 underwent first-round RT-PCR, the HTBI primer set was used. TCRdb processed the multiplex PCR reads anew with MiXCR; each CDR3 protein has one entry. Seen here are fewer than 800,000 distinct CDR3 sequences, roughly 15% observed once, and the top ten hold approximately 8.4%. This clonotype has more than one count but fewer than ten.

Sequenced sample: blood. J is TRBJ2-7 and V is TRBV15, with D perhaps assigned TRBD1 or TRBD2 (5 bases each). This TCR was recovered from a man younger than 35 with Graves' hyperthyroidism. The CDR3 coding sequence is TGTGCCACCAGCACGAGGGGCGGGGAGCAGTACTTC. Translated, it gives CATSTRGGEQYF.